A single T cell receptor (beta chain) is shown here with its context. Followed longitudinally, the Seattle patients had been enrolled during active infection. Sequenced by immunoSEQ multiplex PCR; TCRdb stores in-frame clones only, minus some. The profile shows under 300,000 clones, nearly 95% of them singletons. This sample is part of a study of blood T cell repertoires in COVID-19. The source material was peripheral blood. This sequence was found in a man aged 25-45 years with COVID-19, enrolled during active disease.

This CDR3 reads CASSYTSAGELFF. In DNA form, the CDR3 reads TGCGCCAGCAGCTACACTAGCGCCGGGGAGCTGTTTTTT. This rearrangement joins TRBV5-1 to TRBJ2-2; 7 bases align to TRBD2. The trim removed 3 bases at V and 6 bases at J, leaving 2 bases unmatched. CDR1 is SGHRS and CDR2 is YFSETQ in the germline V gene. The CDR3 consists of 13 residues. Full variable domain (outside the CDR3, taken from reference TRBV5-1 and TRBJ2-2): KAGVTQTPRYLIKTRGQQVTLSCSPISGHRSVSWYQQTPGQGLQFLFEYFSETQRNKGNFPGRFSGRQFSNSRSEMNVSTLELGDSALYLCASSYTSAGELFFGEGSRLTVL.